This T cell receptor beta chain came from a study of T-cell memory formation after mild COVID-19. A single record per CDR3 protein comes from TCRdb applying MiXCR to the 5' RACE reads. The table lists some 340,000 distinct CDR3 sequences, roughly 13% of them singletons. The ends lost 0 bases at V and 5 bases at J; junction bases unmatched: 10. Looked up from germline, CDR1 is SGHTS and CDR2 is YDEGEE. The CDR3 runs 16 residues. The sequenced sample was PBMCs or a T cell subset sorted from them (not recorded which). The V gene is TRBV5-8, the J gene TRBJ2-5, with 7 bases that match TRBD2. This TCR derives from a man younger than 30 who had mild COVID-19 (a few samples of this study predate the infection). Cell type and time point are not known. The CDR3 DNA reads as TGTGCCAGCAGCTTGGCCGTGTCAGGGAGGGCGGAGACCCAGTACTTC. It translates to CASSLAVSGRAETQYF. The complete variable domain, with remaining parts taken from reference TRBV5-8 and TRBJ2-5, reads EAGVTQSPTHLIKTRGQQATLRCSPISGHTSVYWYQQALGLGLQFLLWYDEGEERNRGNFPPRFSGRQFPNYSSELNVNALELEDSALYLCASSLAVSGRAETQYFGPGTRLLVL.